This TCR beta chain was observed in a study of blood T cell repertoires in COVID-19. Study-level information: From T cells, B-cell-depleted T cells, or PBMCs came the material, which was cDNA or gDNA.

Profiling relied on immunoSEQ multiplex PCR, and the TCRdb table lists in-frame clones only, not all of them. This sample carries roughly 190,000 clones, around 82% of them seen once, and the ten largest clones take 12%. Unmatched junction bases numbered 7, after V lost 3 bases and J lost 8 bases. This CDR3 has 14 amino acids. Germline loops: CDR1 MNHNS, CDR2 SASEGT. Two negative PCRs, clearance, or symptom resolution were required of recovered Cohort 3 donors. The chain employs TRBV6-1 and TRBJ1-2; 9 nucleotides agree with TRBD1. Sequenced material: PBMCs or T cells enriched from blood (not recorded which). The source of this sequence is a man aged 35-49 years who had recovered from COVID-19. The CDR3 sequence: CASSERGTGQGYTF. CDR3 in DNA: TGTGCCAGCAGTGAGAGGGGGACAGGGCAGGGCTACACCTTC.